The sequence of this T cell receptor beta chain was determined in a study of blood T cell repertoires in COVID-19. Original handling: Reference gene primer amplification gave nucleated cell count estimates. Assay used: immunoSEQ multiplex PCR; TCRdb lists only in-frame clones, some missing. For V, J and clone size, that table is used; D and trimming come from the DNA. Of roughly 240,000 clones detected, around 82% appear once; the ten largest clones hold 4.7%. The CDR3 runs 16 residues. Germline CDR1 and CDR2: SGHTA and FQGNSA. V was shortened by 3 bases and J by 0 bases, with 12 bases between the two germline ends. This clone was recorded once.

The sequencing sample was made of peripheral blood. This chain links TRBV7-2 with TRBJ1-3; D gene uncertain. This TCR derives from a woman in her 70s with acute or convalescent COVID-19. In nucleotides, the CDR3 is TGTGCCAGCAGCTTTTCACAGCTGTACTCTGGAAACACCATATATTTT. Residues: CASSFSQLYSGNTIYF. The whole variable domain, filled in from reference TRBV7-2 and TRBJ1-3, reads GAGVSQSPSNKVTEKGKDVELRCDPISGHTALYWYRQSLGQGLEFLIYFQGNSAPDKSGLPSDRFSAERTGGSVSTLTIQRTQQEDSAVYLCASSFSQLYSGNTIYFGEGSWLTVV.